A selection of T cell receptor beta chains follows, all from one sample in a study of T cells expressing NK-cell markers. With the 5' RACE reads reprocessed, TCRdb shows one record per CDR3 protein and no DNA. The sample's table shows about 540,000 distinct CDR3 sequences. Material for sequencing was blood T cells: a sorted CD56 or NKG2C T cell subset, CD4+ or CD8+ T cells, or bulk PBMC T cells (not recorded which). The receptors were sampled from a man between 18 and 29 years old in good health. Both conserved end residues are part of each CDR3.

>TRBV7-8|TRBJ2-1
CASSAHRRRAGSYNEQFF
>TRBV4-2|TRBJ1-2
CASSQRQGHYGYTF
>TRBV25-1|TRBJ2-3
CASRGDLGKSTDTQYF
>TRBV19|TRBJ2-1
CASSISHSFNEQFF
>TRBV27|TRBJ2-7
CASWGLAGSYEQYF
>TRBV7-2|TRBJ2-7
CASSSLAESSYEQYF
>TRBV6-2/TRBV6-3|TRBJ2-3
CASSSQGRGTDTQYF
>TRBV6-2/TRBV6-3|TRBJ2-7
CASSPRTSGRGPISYEQYF
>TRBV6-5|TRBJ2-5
CASSSVGRETQYF
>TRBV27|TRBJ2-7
CASKAGAEQYF
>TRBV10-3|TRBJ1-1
CAISGWATEAFF
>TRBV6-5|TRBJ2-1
CASSYSRVYNEQFF
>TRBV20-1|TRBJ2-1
CSARGQRDLYNEQFF
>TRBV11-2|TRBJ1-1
CASSRQGGVGLRTEAFF
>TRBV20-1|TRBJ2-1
CSARTRGNEQFF
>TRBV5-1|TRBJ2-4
CASSLSGTNHKNIQYF
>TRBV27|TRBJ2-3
CASSSGLAGAGTDTQYF
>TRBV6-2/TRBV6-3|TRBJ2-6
CASSAAPPYSGANVLTF
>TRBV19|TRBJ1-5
CATGDPQPQHF
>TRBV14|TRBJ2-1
CASSTRGQSTSYNEQFF
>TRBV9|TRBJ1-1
CASSVAPGSQARAFF
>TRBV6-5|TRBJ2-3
CASSYLGQGWRTDTQYF
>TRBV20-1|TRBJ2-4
CSARLAGGRDIQYF
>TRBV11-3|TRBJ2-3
CASSSGLAAWTQYF
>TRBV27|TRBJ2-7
CASSPGLAGVRSYEQYF
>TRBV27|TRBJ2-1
CASSLSGSKGTSNNEQFF
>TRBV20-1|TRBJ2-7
CSANGAAGVSYEQYF
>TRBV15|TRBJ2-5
CATSRDGLAENQETQYF
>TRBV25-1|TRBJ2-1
CASSASPGQPNNEQFF
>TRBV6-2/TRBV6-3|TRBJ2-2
CASSPITLYGVGELFF
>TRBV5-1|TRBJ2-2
CASSEVRAGELFF
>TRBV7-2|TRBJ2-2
CASSIVGSGRNTGELFF
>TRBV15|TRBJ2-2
CATGLAGDTGELFF
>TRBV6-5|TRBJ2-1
CATLRGNNEQFF
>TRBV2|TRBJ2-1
CASRRREKQFF
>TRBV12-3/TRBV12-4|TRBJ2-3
CASSLGTSGRDTQYF
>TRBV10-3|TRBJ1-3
CAISNNRGTSGNTIYF
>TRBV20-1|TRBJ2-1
CSARDPKINEQFF
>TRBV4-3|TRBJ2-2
CASSQGTGPSGELFF
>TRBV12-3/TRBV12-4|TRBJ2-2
CASSLGVPGTNTGELFF
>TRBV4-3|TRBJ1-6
CASSQETGTDSPLHF
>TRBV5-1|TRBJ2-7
CASSLQGLTYEQYF
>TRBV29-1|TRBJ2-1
CSVVGREVNNEQFF
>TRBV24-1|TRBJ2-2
CATSDSTGIGGELFF